This TCR beta chain was captured in a study of cytomegalovirus exposure and HLA in healthy donors. The wider study: Most genotyped donors, about four fifths of roughly 400, had Caucasian-associated genetic ancestry. Study-level findings and limits: CMV serostatus was the sole immune exposure information available.

60 Vbeta and 13 Jbeta primers were used in PCR. Using immunoSEQ multiplex PCR, the repertoire was profiled, and TCRdb retains in-frame clones only, with some absent. This table lists over 100,000 clones. This CDR3 comprises 14 residues. Germline lookup yields CDR1 SGHRS and CDR2 YFSETQ. Trimming took off 4 bases at V and 4 bases at J, with 14 bases between the two ends. Worth noting for this clone: What it binds is unknown.

The clonotype was recovered from a man aged 40-55 years in good health and CMV-seropositive. The sequenced sample was PBMCs. This chain connects TRBV5-1 to TRBJ2-5; possibly TRBD1 for D (5 bases). The CDR3 DNA reads as TGCGCCAGCAGCCCCCTCGACAGTTTAGAGACCCAGTACTTC. Amino acid sequence: CASSPLDSLETQYF.